The present TCR beta chain was sequenced within a study of blood T cell repertoires in COVID-19. Background on the study: The United States, Italy and Spain were the sources of the acute and convalescent COVID-19 samples. PBMCs, B-cell-depleted T cells, or T cells were the source of the cDNA or gDNA that made up the material.

The germline V gene has CDR1 SGHTA and CDR2 FQGNSA. V was cut by 5 bases and J by 2 bases, with 16 bases left in between. This CDR3 spans 15 amino acids. Authors' analysis steps: Counts of nucleated cells, estimated from reference gene primer amplification, were obtained. Here immunoSEQ multiplex PCR was the method, and the copy in TCRdb shows in-frame clones only, minus some. Clone size and the V and J calls come from that table; the DNA yielded D and trimming. Counted here are some 70,000 clones, around 85% occurring once; the ten biggest clones make up roughly 9.8%. The clonotype originates from a woman aged 45-60 years with acute or convalescent COVID-19. V usage is TRBV7-2 and J usage is TRBJ2-7; tentatively, D is TRBD2 (5 bases). Sequenced: peripheral blood. This CDR3 reads CASSLRGSVAYEQYF. CDR3 sequence (DNA): TGTGCCAGCAGCCTTAGAGGGTCGGTAGCCTACGAGCAGTACTTC.